These 14 T cell receptor beta chains were sequenced from one sample in a study of T cell repertoires in cytomegalovirus infection. TCRdb passed the reads through MiXCR, listing each CDR3 protein once. Of 400,000 to 550,000 distinct CDR3 sequences in the sample, roughly 12% were seen once. Sequenced material: PBMCs. Every receptor here comes from a human donor in good health (CMV status not recorded). Some clones in this sample may be carry-over from other donors' samples.

Many counts were recorded for this clonotype. V usage is TRBV6-1 and J usage is TRBJ1-5; D is undetermined. The CDR3 is made up of 13 amino acids. Trimming stripped 5 bases from V and 4 bases from J, with 9 bases between. The germline V gene has CDR1 MNHNS and CDR2 SASEGT. CDR3 sequence reads: CASSHEENQPQHF. CDR3 DNA sequence: TGTGCCAGCAGTCATGAAGAGAATCAGCCCCAGCATTTT.

This clonotype was observed at least ten times. The rearrangement links TRBV12-3 or TRBV12-4 to TRBJ2-3, with D maybe TRBD1 (6 bases). The length of the CDR3 is 13 residues. Between the trimmed V and J ends, which lost 6 bases and 4 bases, there was a span of 11 bases. CDR3 amino acids: CASRATGPDTQYF. CDR3 nucleotides: TGTGCCAGCAGAGCAACAGGGCCAGATACGCAGTATTTT.

The chain uses TRBV10-3 and TRBJ1-2; the match to TRBD1 covers 7 bases. Germline V lookup: CDR1 ENHRY, CDR2 SYGVKD. This CDR3 comprises 14 residues. V shed 4 bases, J shed 7 bases, and the junction held 9 bases outside the gene matches. CDR3 sequence: CAISAYTGVGGYTF. CDR3 in DNA: TGTGCCATCAGTGCGTATACAGGGGTCGGTGGCTACACCTTC.

This clonotype has only a few counts. This chain's CDR3 is CASSEAAGVDTQYF. The CDR3 DNA sequence: TGTGCCAGCAGTGAGGCAGCGGGAGTAGATACGCAGTATTTT. This chain uses TRBV6-4 with TRBJ2-3, with 8 nucleotides matching TRBD2. The CDR3 covers 14 residues. Germline CDR1 reads MRHNA; CDR2 reads SNTAGT. With 3 bases clipped from V and 5 bases from J, the junction kept 4 bases outside the gene matches.

The table lists this clonotype with a few counts. The chain has TRBV29-1 and TRBJ1-2; D is ambiguous. The germline V gene has CDR1 SQVTM and CDR2 ANQGSEA. The CDR3 loop spans 10 amino acids. The V and J ends lost 5 bases and 3 bases respectively, with 4 bases between them. CDR3 region: CSVQDYGYTF. CDR3 nucleotide sequence: TGCAGCGTTCAGGACTATGGCTACACCTTC.

This clonotype was seen ten or more times. The chain has TRBV12-3 or TRBV12-4 and TRBJ2-5; D is uncertain. V was trimmed by 2 bases and J by 3 bases, leaving 7 bases between them. CDR3 size: 13 residues. The CDR3 protein is CASSLRRKETQYF. The CDR3 DNA follows: TGTGCCAGCAGTTTAAGACGGAAAGAGACCCAGTACTTC.

The genes are TRBV10-3 and TRBJ2-1; 7 bases match TRBD1. V lost 9 bases to trimming and J lost 10 bases; unmatched junction nucleotides: 6. Looked up from germline, CDR1 is ENHRY and CDR2 is SYGVKD. The CDR3 is 11 residues long. The CDR3: CAMGTADEQFF. As DNA, the CDR3 is TGTGCCATGGGGACAGCGGACGAGCAGTTCTTC.

Remarks on this clonotype: A much larger clonotype is one base distant, so this may be a read error. The final CDR3 position lacks the conserved phenylalanine or tryptophan, pointing to a likely read error. The chain is built from TRBV11-2 and TRBJ2-1, with 10 bases fitting TRBD1. The CDR3 spans 15 residues. Germline CDR1 and CDR2: SGHAT and FQNNGV. The ends lost 6 bases at V and 8 bases at J; junction bases unmatched: 10. CDR3: CASRPGTGVFDEQFS. The CDR3 coding sequence is TGTGCCAGCAGGCCCGGGACAGGGGTCTTCGATGAGCAGTTCTCC.

This clonotype was counted at least ten times. The rearrangement joins TRBV28 to TRBJ1-1, with D uncertain. V lost 4 bases to trimming and J lost 6 bases, with 9 bases between them. The CDR3 covers 12 residues. Germline CDR1 MDHEN, CDR2 SYDVKM. This CDR3 is CASSSYRPEAFF. CDR3 DNA sequence: TGTGCCAGCAGTTCCTACCGCCCTGAAGCTTTCTTT.

There are a few counts of this clonotype. This chain connects TRBV29-1 to TRBJ1-1, with 10 bases fitting TRBD1. The germline gives CDR1 SQVTM, CDR2 ANQGSEA. V was pared by 5 bases and J by 4 bases, with 4 bases of the junction left unmatched. The CDR3 covers 13 residues. The CDR3 DNA sequence: TGCAGCGTTTCGACAGGGGGCCTCACTGAAGCTTTCTTT. Translating gives CSVSTGGLTEAFF.

This clonotype occurred a few times. The gene calls are TRBV5-1 and TRBJ2-6, with D maybe TRBD1 (6 bases). The CDR3 sequence is 15 residues long. Trimming took off 3 bases at V and 4 bases at J, with 11 bases between the two ends. CDR1 and CDR2 (germline): SGHRS, YFSETQ. The CDR3 sequence: CASSSQGRGANVLTF. DNA for the CDR3: TGCGCCAGCAGCTCCCAGGGGAGAGGGGCCAACGTCCTGACTTTC.

This clonotype has at least ten counts. This chain connects TRBV7-9 to TRBJ1-1; TRBD1 might be the D (6 bases). V gave up 7 bases and J gave up 8 bases, with 14 bases separating them. The CDR3 spans 12 residues. CDR1 and CDR2 (germline): SEHNR, FQNEAQ (reference sequence). The CDR3, as DNA: TGTGCCAGCAACGGAGGACAGTTCGAAGCTTTCTTT. Encoded protein: CASNGGQFEAFF.

The gene calls are TRBV3-1 and TRBJ1-2; 8 nucleotides align to TRBD1. Per the germline V gene, CDR1 is LGHDT and CDR2 is YNNKEL (reference sequence). The CDR3 is 13 residues long. J lost 8 bases, V lost 5 bases, and 7 bases had no gene match. CDR3 DNA sequence: TGTGCCAGCAGCTTAGGACAGGGCTGGGGCTACACCTTC. This gives the protein CASSLGQGWGYTF.

This clonotype was detected ten times or more. The chain joins TRBV19 to TRBJ2-1, with a possible D match to TRBD1 (5 bases). Germline V gene sequence: CDR1 LNHDA, CDR2 SQIVND (reference sequence). The ends were cut back, 5 bases at V and 10 bases at J, with 12 bases in the middle. The CDR3 extends over 12 amino acids. The CDR3 here is CASSATGAEQFF. CDR3 nucleotide sequence: TGTGCCAGTAGTGCCACAGGTGCAGAGCAGTTCTTC.